One sample yielded the 32 T cell receptor beta chains listed below, sequenced in a study of blood T cell repertoires in COVID-19. Produced via immunoSEQ multiplex PCR; TCRdb's table is partial and in-frame only. The sample lists about 140,000 clones, 70% to 80% occurring once. Sequencing used peripheral blood. These receptors originate from a man aged 55 to 69 who had recovered from COVID-19.

The gene calls are TRBV28 and TRBJ1-2, with a possible D match to TRBD1 (6 bases). CDR1 and CDR2 from the germline V gene are MDHEN and SYDVKM. V dropped 6 bases and J dropped 3 bases, with 8 bases sitting between them. This CDR3 is built from 12 residues. The CDR3 spells CASRQGDYGYTF. DNA of the CDR3: TGTGCCAGCAGACAGGGTGACTATGGCTACACCTTC.

In its sample, this clone was seen once. V and J are TRBV19 and TRBJ2-7; no definite D call. Germline V CDR1 and CDR2: LNHDA, SQIVND (reference sequence). The V and J ends lost 4 bases and 3 bases respectively, with 19 bases between them. This CDR3 has 16 residues. The CDR3 spells CASSTSPSPYYYEQYF. The CDR3 coding sequence is TGTGCCAGTAGTACATCACCATCCCCCTACTACTACGAGCAGTACTTC.

This CDR3 reads CASSPNTHNEQFF. The CDR3 nucleotides are TGTGCCAGTAGTCCAAACACCCACAATGAGCAGTTCTTC. The V gene is TRBV19, the J gene TRBJ2-1; D not resolved. This CDR3 region has 13 residues. The V end was cut by 5 bases, the J end by 5 bases, with 10 bases between. Germline V lookup: CDR1 LNHDA, CDR2 SQIVND (reference sequence).

In this sample, this clone turned up a few times. V and J are TRBV11-2 and TRBJ2-5; D call uncertain. Trimming stripped 5 bases from V and 2 bases from J, with 21 bases between. CDR3 length equals 17 residues. CDR1 and CDR2 from the germline V gene are SGHAT and FQNNGV. The CDR3 DNA reads as TGTGCCAGCAGCCCCCTAAGGAGACTGCAAATACAAGAGACCCAGTACTTC. It is translated as CASSPLRRLQIQETQYF.

Concerning this clone itself: The junction shows a germline mismatch at one end, possibly a read error. The chain combines TRBV7-7 with TRBJ1-2; 8 bases match TRBD1. Germline CDR1 SSHAT, CDR2 FNYEAQ (reference sequence). The length of the CDR3 is 18 residues. The CDR3 DNA sequence: TGTGCTAGCAGCTTAGCGGCTAGGCGACAGGGGATTAACTATGGCTACACCTTC. It specifies CASSLAARRQGINYGYTF.

The table lists this clone with a few counts. Relative to the germline gene, one junction end is altered; a read error may explain this. The chain has TRBV3-1 (or the pseudogene TRBV3-2) and TRBJ1-2, with unresolved D. Germline V gene lookup returns CDR1 LGHDT and CDR2 YNNKEL (reference sequence). This CDR3 spans 11 amino acids. CDR3 residues: CASSQAGAEAF. The CDR3 DNA is TGTGCCAGCAGCCAAGCAGGTGCGGAGGCCTTC.

The chain recombines TRBV7-3 with TRBJ1-1; D gene uncertain. The CDR3 totals 16 residues. V lost 1 base and J lost 0, with 12 bases in between. Germline CDR1 reads SGHTA; CDR2 reads FQGTGA. CDR3 DNA sequence: TGTGCCAGCAGCTTAAACGCGGCCGGGGTGAACACTGAAGCTTTCTTT. As protein: CASSLNAAGVNTEAFF.

This chain joins TRBV11-3 and TRBJ1-2; tentatively, D is TRBD1 (5 bases). There are 14 residues in the CDR3. The V gene's germline CDR1 is SGHNT and CDR2 YENEEA. V was pared by 0 bases and J by 5 bases, with 10 bases between. The DNA for the CDR3 is TGTGCCAGCAGCTTAGATGCTGGGGGGTATGGCTACACCTTC. Amino acid sequence: CASSLDAGGYGYTF.

V gene TRBV3-1 (or the pseudogene TRBV3-2) combines with J gene TRBJ1-1; no firm D call. CDR1 LGHDT and CDR2 YNNKEL come from the germline V gene (reference sequence). V was pared by 4 bases and J by 2 bases, with 14 bases between. The CDR3 extends over 15 amino acids. The CDR3 nucleotides are TGTGCCAGCAGCCCGTCGACAAGACGAAACACTGAAGCTTTCTTT. It encodes CASSPSTRRNTEAFF.

CDR3 coding DNA: TGTGCCAGCACCCCGGGAACCTATGGCTACACCTTC. Its translation is CASTPGTYGYTF. The chain links TRBV7-2 to TRBJ1-2; no definite D call. The germline V and J ends were trimmed by 7 bases and 4 bases, with 10 bases remaining between them. Germline CDR1 reads SGHTA; CDR2 reads FQGNSA. This CDR3 contains 12 residues.

V usage is TRBV27 and J usage is TRBJ2-4, with a tentative D call TRBD1 (5 bases). The germline V gene encodes CDR1 MNHEY and CDR2 SMNVEV (reference sequence). V lost 5 bases and J 8 bases, leaving 13 bases between the germline ends. CDR3 size: 13 residues. DNA for the CDR3: TGTGCCAGCAGTAGTCAGGGTCTATACATTCAGTACTTC. The encoded protein is CASSSQGLYIQYF.

CDR3 residues: CASSPTGFTGELFF. The DNA for the CDR3 is TGCGCCAGCAGCCCTACGGGGTTCACCGGGGAGCTGTTTTTT. J is TRBJ2-2 and V is TRBV4-3, with D possibly TRBD2 on 5 matching bases. CDR3 size: 14 residues. V lost 4 bases to trimming and J lost 4 bases, with 10 bases between them. CDR1 and CDR2 from the germline V gene are LGHNA and YSLEER.

The chain joins TRBV7-8 to TRBJ1-6; no clear D gene. This CDR3 spans 15 amino acids. V lost 7 bases and J lost 6, with 16 bases in between. CDR1 and CDR2 from the germline V gene are SGHVS and FQNEAQ. The CDR3 coding sequence is TGTGCCAGCACCCTAGGGAGTCCGGGTAATTCACCCCTCCACTTT. It is translated as CASTLGSPGNSPLHF.

The V call is TRBV19, the J call TRBJ1-1, with TRBD1 identical over 7 bases. Germline loops: CDR1 LNHDA, CDR2 SQIVND (reference sequence). The V gene end was trimmed by 7 bases and the J gene end by 5 bases; junction bases not matched to a gene: 7. This CDR3 is built from 13 residues. The CDR3 region is CASTPRGRTEAFF. The CDR3 nucleotides are TGTGCCAGTACTCCGAGGGGGCGAACTGAAGCTTTCTTT.

This clone was counted once. DNA for the CDR3: TGTGCCAGCAGCCTTAGACTAGCGGGAGGCCCAGATACGCAGTATTTT. Translated: CASSLRLAGGPDTQYF. The chain couples TRBV7-2 to TRBJ2-3; 13 bases are shared with TRBD2. This CDR3 has 16 residues. In germline, CDR1 is SGHTA, CDR2 FQGNSA. The trim removed 5 bases at V and 4 bases at J, leaving 6 bases unmatched.

This clone was detected only once. The chain links TRBV10-2 to TRBJ1-1, with TRBD1 matching over 7 bases. Germline CDR1 and CDR2: WSHSY and SAAADI. Losses at the gene ends were 6 bases for V and 8 bases for J; bases not matched to a gene: 6. The CDR3 is made up of 12 amino acids. Here the CDR3 reads CASRREQGEAFF. CDR3 sequence (DNA): TGCGCCAGCAGACGTGAACAGGGGGAAGCTTTCTTT.

Here the CDR3 reads CASSVQGACFHTEAFF. In nucleotides, the CDR3 is TGTGCCAGCAGCGTCCAGGGGGCTTGTTTTCACACTGAAGCTTTCTTT. The chain is built from TRBV21-1 and TRBJ1-1; whether TRBD1, the table's D call, matches the DNA was not checked. TRBV21-1 corresponds to a pseudogene. The CDR3 runs to 16 residues.

V and J are TRBV19 and TRBJ2-3, with D perhaps matching TRBD1 (5 bases). The CDR3 length is 14 residues. The germline V gene encodes CDR1 LNHDA and CDR2 SQIVND (reference sequence). Trimming removed 4 bases from V and 0 bases from J, with 8 bases in between. CDR3 nucleotides: TGTGCCAGTAGTACACAGGTCAGCACAGATACGCAGTATTTT. The encoded protein is CASSTQVSTDTQYF.

The J gene is TRBJ1-5, the V gene TRBV7-2, with D uncertain. The CDR3 loop spans 16 amino acids. CDR1 is SGHTA and CDR2 is FQGNSA in the germline V gene. Between the trimmed V and J ends, which lost 1 base and 6 bases, there was a span of 16 bases. The CDR3 DNA is TGTGCCAGCAGCTTAGATGGCCGGCGACCGGGTCAGCCCCAGCATTTT. It codes for CASSLDGRRPGQPQHF.

The V gene is TRBV5-1, the J gene TRBJ1-1; D gene uncertain. V dropped 7 bases and J dropped 7 bases, with 14 bases sitting between them. Germline-derived CDR1 and CDR2 are SGHRS and YFSETQ. There are 12 residues in the CDR3. The DNA for the CDR3 is TGCGCCAGCCTAGGAGGCCCTGGTGAAGCTTTCTTT. Its translation is CASLGGPGEAFF.

V gene TRBV28 combines with J gene TRBJ1-6; D gene unclear. The CDR3 spans 15 residues. The V end lost 3 bases, the J end lost 0 bases, and 6 bases lay between the germline ends. Germline CDR1 MDHEN, CDR2 SYDVKM. In DNA, the CDR3 is TGTGCCAGCAGTTTTGATAGCTCCTATAATTCACCCCTCCACTTT. Residues: CASSFDSSYNSPLHF.

The chain recombines TRBV5-1 with TRBJ1-1; 8 nucleotides agree with TRBD1. Trimming at V came to 0 bases and at J to 4 bases, leaving 2 bases not matched to a gene. The CDR3 covers 14 residues. Germline CDR1 and CDR2: SGHRS and YFSETQ. The DNA of the CDR3 is TGCGCCAGCAGCTTGGATACAGGGGGCACTGAAGCTTTCTTT. It yields the protein CASSLDTGGTEAFF.

The rearrangement uses TRBV20-1 and TRBJ2-4, with TRBD2 as a possible D gene (6 bases). V dropped 3 bases and J dropped 1 base, with 10 bases sitting between them. CDR3 size: 14 residues. The germline V gene encodes CDR1 DFQATT and CDR2 SNEGSKA (reference sequence). The CDR3 DNA follows: TGCAGTGCTAGTGTCCGGGGGGCCAAAAACATTCAGTACTTC. As protein: CSASVRGAKNIQYF.

This clone appeared a single time. The genes are TRBV11-2 and TRBJ2-7, with 8 bases identical to TRBD1. The ends lost 1 base at V and 4 bases at J; junction bases unmatched: 6. The CDR3 sequence is 15 residues long. Germline V gives CDR1 SGHAT, CDR2 FQNNGV. This CDR3 is CASSLAQGAGYEQYF. Written as DNA, the CDR3 is TGTGCCAGCAGCTTAGCCCAGGGGGCGGGGTACGAGCAGTACTTC.

This clone was seen a single time. V and J are TRBV5-1 and TRBJ2-2, with 11 positions matching TRBD2. This CDR3 contains 16 residues. Germline CDR1 and CDR2: SGHRS and YFSETQ. V gave up 3 bases and J gave up 3 bases; unmatched junction bases: 4. In nucleotides, the CDR3 is TGCGCCAGCAGCTCCTTAGCGGGAGGGGACACCGGGGAGCTGTTTTTT. Residues: CASSSLAGGDTGELFF.

The CDR3 is CASSLQGFGPNYGYTF. CDR3 DNA: TGTGCCAGCAGTCTGCAGGGTTTTGGCCCTAACTATGGCTACACCTTC. The chain carries TRBV27 and TRBJ1-2, with D possibly matching TRBD1 (5 bases). The V end lost 5 bases, the J end lost 0 bases, and 16 bases lay between the germline ends. CDR3 length equals 16 residues. Germline values: CDR1 MNHEY, CDR2 SMNVEV (reference sequence).

This clone appeared a single time. This rearrangement joins TRBV19 to TRBJ2-5; 8 bases match TRBD1. Losses at the gene ends were 1 base for V and 4 bases for J; bases not matched to a gene: 11. Per germline, CDR1 LNHDA and CDR2 SQIVND (reference sequence). This CDR3 is built from 17 residues. The CDR3 is CASSIGTADRALETQYF. Here the CDR3 DNA reads TGTGCCAGTAGTATAGGAACTGCGGACAGGGCGTTAGAGACCCAGTACTTC.

The CDR3 coding sequence is TGTGCCAATTCGACTGACTACGAGCAGTACTTC. Translated: CANSTDYEQYF. The chain recombines TRBV6-5 with TRBJ2-7; D uncertain. V dropped 10 bases and J dropped 3 bases, with 10 bases sitting between them. The length of the CDR3 is 11 residues. The V gene's germline CDR1 is MNHEY and CDR2 SVGAGI.

This chain links TRBV28 with TRBJ2-7; no clear D. V shed 1 base and J shed 4 bases, with 14 bases lying between them. This CDR3 contains 15 residues. Germline V CDR1 and CDR2: MDHEN, SYDVKM. The CDR3, as DNA: TGTGCCAGCAGTTTATACCCCCGCGGCCTTTACGAGCAGTACTTC. The encoded protein is CASSLYPRGLYEQYF.

This rearrangement joins TRBV3-1 (or the pseudogene TRBV3-2) to TRBJ2-3; the D gene is possibly TRBD2 (6 bases). With 3 bases removed from V and 2 bases from J, the gap between germline ends came to 9 bases. Germline lookup yields CDR1 LGHDT and CDR2 YNNKEL (reference sequence). The CDR3 runs to 14 residues. The CDR3 region is CASSHGLLTDTQYF. DNA of the CDR3: TGTGCCAGCAGCCACGGACTACTCACAGATACGCAGTATTTT.

The CDR3 reads CASSLQGGANTDTQYF. DNA for the CDR3: TGTGCCAGCAGCCTCCAAGGGGGGGCAAATACAGATACGCAGTATTTT. The chain uses TRBV3-1 (or the pseudogene TRBV3-2) and TRBJ2-3, with D tentatively TRBD2 (7 bases). The CDR3 covers 16 residues. V lost 4 bases, J lost 3 bases, and 17 bases lay in between. Germline CDR1 LGHDT, CDR2 YNNKEL (reference sequence).

This clone was seen just once. The chain combines TRBV20-1 with TRBJ2-1; TRBD2 matches at 8 bases. Germline lookup yields CDR1 DFQATT and CDR2 SNEGSKA (reference sequence). This CDR3 has 16 amino acids. The V and J ends lost 3 bases and 3 bases, in that order; junction bases with no gene match: 10. The chain's CDR3 is CSASVVGGGDYNEQFF. CDR3 nucleotides: TGCAGTGCTAGTGTCGTCGGGGGGGGCGACTACAATGAGCAGTTCTTC.